Listed below are T cell receptor beta chains from one sample, sequenced in a study of radiotherapy plus CTLA-4 blockade in lung cancer. Profiled with immunoSEQ multiplex PCR; TCRdb holds only in-frame clones, not every one. The top ten hold around 1% of the sample, which has 71,000 or so clones, around 87% seen once. Specimen: peripheral blood, collected from a patient treated with radiotherapy plus ipilimumab. All receptors derive from a human donor with non-small cell lung cancer who had stable disease on radiotherapy plus ipilimumab. Both conserved end residues are trimmed from each CDR3.

ASSPGQGASEKLF,TRBV18,TRBJ1-4
ASSSAPGADEKLF,TRBV28,TRBJ1-4
ASSRMGGTSTDTQY,TRBV11-1,TRBJ2-3
ASSPPSGSAYEQY,TRBV18,TRBJ2-7
ASKEGQGRWNGYT,TRBV10-3,TRBJ1-2
ASSLGTIRADTQY,TRBV7-2,TRBJ2-3
ASGGRGKIRGYT,TRBV9,TRBJ1-2
ASSFLRGQGYT,TRBV27,TRBJ1-2
ASTEGPGAGELF,TRBV6-5,TRBJ2-2
ASSELGRDPY,TRBV25-1,TRBJ2-7
ASSLASMNTEAF,TRBV5-1,TRBJ1-1
SFDRGGGTEAF,TRBV29-1,TRBJ1-1
ASSLPRQLVYGYT,TRBV7-2,TRBJ1-2
ASRTGPPSTGELF,TRBV27,TRBJ2-2
ASSRMGSGGAHEQY,TRBV2,TRBJ2-7
AWARGLSYEQY,TRBV30,TRBJ2-7
ASSDSVGGRDSYNEQF,TRBV10-2,TRBJ2-1
ASSLLRQMNTEAF,TRBV7-9,TRBJ1-1
ASSITSGSRPDTQY,TRBV21-1,TRBJ2-3
ATSRDPGQGYEQY,TRBV15,TRBJ2-7
ASSAGTGSHQPQH,TRBV7-9,TRBJ1-5
ASSYRTRSSTDTQY,TRBV6-5,TRBJ2-3
ATSRAIGEPVLETQY,TRBV15,TRBJ2-5
ASSTWQNTQY,TRBV6-5,TRBJ2-3
ASGLAQGNTGELF,TRBV12-5,TRBJ2-2
ASSLFGTSGSSDTQY,TRBV28,TRBJ2-3
ASSLGHQAYEQY,TRBV11-1,TRBJ2-7
ASSPQVGHPGYTDTQY,TRBV14,TRBJ2-3
ASSLTGDSNQPQH,TRBV5-4,TRBJ1-5
SVDRGPNTEAF,TRBV29-1,TRBJ1-1
ATNRGAPNTGELF,TRBV19,TRBJ2-2
ASSLGTAGPLMDTQY,TRBV7-6,TRBJ2-3
ASSVEVRDEQY,TRBV9,TRBJ2-7
ASSLSSRLGSEAF,TRBV27,TRBJ1-1
ASSLVAYEKLF,TRBV7-9,TRBJ1-4
ASSSPLNTEAF,TRBV27,TRBJ1-1